The clone carrying this TCR beta chain was seen a few times. What it recognizes is unknown. The germline gene is not matched at one end of the junction; a read error may be the cause. This entry is derived from a study of CD8+CD57+ T cells in acquired aplastic anemia. The V gene's germline CDR1 is SEHNR and CDR2 FQNEAQ (reference sequence). The CDR3 length is 14 residues. By flow cytometry, patients selected for sequencing had shown an expansion of CD8+CD57+ cells. The template for TCR beta VDJ and CDR3 sequence profiling was genomic DNA. One entry per CDR3 protein results from TCRdb running MiXCR on the reads. The sample yields about 270,000 distinct CDR3 sequences, around 82% seen once. Study outcomes and limitations: CD8+ Simpson's diversity did not differ significantly between patients and controls.

The origin of this receptor is a human donor with aplastic anemia. Sequences were obtained from sorted CD4+, CD8+, or CD8+CD57+ T cells (not recorded which) from PBMCs. V gene TRBV7-9 combines with J gene TRBJ2-3, with a possible D match to TRBD2 (6 bases). The CDR3 protein is CASSFQRSRGSDEF. In DNA form, the CDR3 reads TGTGCCAGCAGCTTTCAAAGAAGTCGGGGGAGCGATGAGTTT. The full variable domain, rest sourced from reference TRBV7-9 and TRBJ2-3, is DTGVSQNPRHKITKRGQNVTFRCDPISEHNRLYWYRQTLGQGPEFLTYFQNEAQLEKSRLLSDRFSAERPKGSFSTLEIQRTEQGDSAMYLCASSFQRSRGSDEFGPGTRLTVL.